What follows are 21 T cell receptor beta chains derived from one specimen sequenced in a study of cytomegalovirus exposure and HLA in healthy donors. A multiplex PCR was run with 60 Vbeta primers and 13 Jbeta primers. Generated by immunoSEQ multiplex PCR, the TCRdb table keeps only in-frame clones and is missing some. There are more than 90,000 clones in the sample; roughly 70% occur only once, and about 9.4% lies in the top ten. The sample was PBMCs. These receptors originate from a man in his forties or fifties in good health and CMV-seronegative.

The chain links TRBV19 to TRBJ2-3, with D perhaps matching TRBD2 (5 bases). There are 13 residues in the CDR3. CDR1 is LNHDA, CDR2 SQIVND, per germline (reference sequence). Between the trimmed V and J ends, which lost 3 bases and 2 bases, there was a span of 6 bases. For the CDR3, the DNA is TGTGCCAGTAGTATCCGGGACACAGATACGCAGTATTTT. This sequence encodes CASSIRDTDTQYF.

The rearrangement links TRBV6-5 to TRBJ2-5; D unclear. The end of the DNA fits TRBJ2-7 better, so the J call may be wrong. Germline CDR1 and CDR2: MNHEY and SVGAGI. This CDR3 spans 12 amino acids. The CDR3 loop is CASTMTPYEQYF. DNA for the CDR3: TGTGCCAGCACGATGACTCCCTACGAGCAGTACTTC.

This chain connects TRBV4-2 to TRBJ2-7; TRBD2 matches at 13 bases. This CDR3 spans 18 amino acids. V was clipped by 6 bases and J by 3 bases; unmatched bases: 14. The germline CDR1 and CDR2 sequences are LGHNA and YNFKEQ. CDR3 in amino acids: CASSPSTSGRSEGYEQYF. The CDR3 coding sequence is TGTGCCAGCAGTCCTTCGACTAGCGGGAGGTCAGAGGGCTACGAGCAGTACTTC.

The chain joins TRBV28 to TRBJ2-3; a weak D match, TRBD2 (5 bases). The V end was cut by 7 bases, the J end by 9 bases, with 23 bases between. Germline values: CDR1 MDHEN, CDR2 SYDVKM. This CDR3 is 15 amino acids long. In DNA form, the CDR3 reads TGTGCCAGCACCCCAGACCCGGGAAAACTCAACACGCAGTATTTT. It translates to CASTPDPGKLNTQYF.

As DNA, the CDR3 is TGTGCCAGCAGCTTAGGACCCGGGGAAAACATTCAGTACTTC. It translates to CASSLGPGENIQYF. The chain employs TRBV11-2 and TRBJ2-4; tentatively, D is TRBD2 (5 bases). Germline values: CDR1 SGHAT, CDR2 FQNNGV. The CDR3 is 14 amino acids. V was cut by 1 base and J by 5 bases, with 9 bases left in between.

The chain links TRBV18 to TRBJ2-3; D is undetermined. CDR3 length: 13 amino acids. From germline, CDR1 is KGHSH and CDR2 LQKENI. The V end lost 2 bases, the J end lost 2 bases, and 5 bases lay between the germline ends. This CDR3 reads CASSPTATDTQYF. In DNA form, the CDR3 reads TGTGCCAGCTCACCAACAGCCACAGATACGCAGTATTTT.

The chain has TRBV12-5 and TRBJ2-3; TRBD1 agrees at 12 bases. Looked up from germline, CDR1 is LGHNT and CDR2 is FRNRAP. The J segment lost 4 bases and the V segment lost 5 bases, leaving 7 bases of the junction unmatched. This CDR3 is 16 amino acids long. The CDR3 coding sequence is TGTGCTAGTGGTCTGGGGACAGGGGGCCCCGCAGATACGCAGTATTTT. Protein: CASGLGTGGPADTQYF.

V and J are TRBV7-3 and TRBJ2-2; 9 bases match TRBD1. CDR3 length: 15 amino acids. The germline gives CDR1 SGHTA, CDR2 FQGTGA. V was pared by 3 bases and J by 5 bases, with 4 bases of the junction left unmatched. The chain's CDR3 is CASSFGTGRTGELFF. The CDR3, as DNA: TGTGCCAGCAGCTTCGGGACAGGGAGAACCGGGGAGCTGTTTTTT.

The V and J genes are TRBV10-1 and TRBJ2-2, with 10 bases fitting TRBD2. CDR3 length equals 21 residues. Germline loops: CDR1 WNHNN, CDR2 SYGVQD (reference sequence). V shed 5 bases, J shed 0 bases, and the junction held 18 bases outside the gene matches. CDR3: CASSPYRGLAGDRTNTGELFF. DNA of the CDR3: TGCGCCAGCAGTCCCTACCGGGGGCTAGCGGGAGACCGAACGAACACCGGGGAGCTGTTTTTT.

Points on this clone: The junction departs from the called germline gene at one end, perhaps through a read error. Distinct nucleotide sequences in the sample also encode this CDR3. The rearrangement links TRBV7-2 to TRBJ1-5; D perhaps matches TRBD1 (6 bases). The germline gives CDR1 SGHTA, CDR2 FQGNSA. The CDR3 spans 14 residues. CDR3 sequence reads: CASSLGTRDQPQHF. CDR3 DNA: TGTGCCAGTAGCTTGGGGACACGTGATCAGCCCCAGCATTTT.

The rearrangement joins TRBV30 to TRBJ1-5, with 7 bases lining up with TRBD1. Germline V lookup: CDR1 GTSNPN, CDR2 SVGIG (reference sequence). V shed 5 bases and J 0 bases; nucleotides not matched to a gene: 10. The CDR3 runs 16 residues. CDR3 in DNA: TGTGCCTGGCAAACCGGGACAGAATATAGCAATCAGCCCCAGCATTTT. Translation gives CAWQTGTEYSNQPQHF.

This chain uses TRBV19 with TRBJ1-1; no definite D call. There are 16 residues in the CDR3. V gave up 6 bases and J gave up 3 bases, with 20 bases separating them. Germline CDR1 reads LNHDA; CDR2 reads SQIVND (reference sequence). CDR3 region: CASSTGYRRADTEAFF. The CDR3 DNA reads as TGTGCCAGTAGCACCGGATATAGGAGGGCTGACACTGAAGCTTTCTTT.

The chain couples TRBV30 to TRBJ1-2, with D perhaps matching TRBD1 (5 bases). The V gene lost 6 bases and the J gene lost 0 bases, with 8 bases spanning the gap. The germline V gene encodes CDR1 GTSNPN and CDR2 SVGIG (reference sequence). The CDR3 covers 12 residues. CDR3 coding DNA: TGTGCCTGCCAGACAGCTAACTATGGCTACACCTTC. Translation gives CACQTANYGYTF.

This chain links TRBV19 with TRBJ1-5; a weak D match, TRBD1 (5 bases). V lost 4 bases and J lost 2, with 15 bases in between. CDR3 length: 16 amino acids. Looked up from germline, CDR1 is LNHDA and CDR2 is SQIVND (reference sequence). CDR3 sequence (DNA): TGTGCCAGTAGTACTGTCTCGACGGGGGGCAATCAGCCCCAGCATTTT. As protein: CASSTVSTGGNQPQHF. Complete variable domain (other parts from reference TRBV19 and TRBJ1-5): DGGITQSPKYLFRKEGQNVTLSCEQNLNHDAMYWYRQDPGQGLRLIYYSQIVNDFQKGDIAEGYSVSREKKESFPLTVTSAQKNPTAFYLCASSTVSTGGNQPQHFGDGTRLSIL.

The rearrangement links TRBV5-4 to TRBJ2-1; TRBD1 is a possible D gene (6 bases). V was shortened by 4 bases and J by 4 bases, with 9 bases between the two germline ends. This CDR3 is 13 amino acids long. CDR1 and CDR2 from the germline V gene are SGHNT and YYREEE (reference sequence). The CDR3 coding sequence is TGTGCCAGCAGCGGGACAAGGTACAATGAGCAGTTCTTC. Translation: CASSGTRYNEQFF. Looking up the rest from reference TRBV5-4 and TRBJ2-1 gives the full variable domain: ETGVTQSPTHLIKTRGQQVTLRCSSQSGHNTVSWYQQALGQGPQFIFQYYREEENGRGNFPPRFSGLQFPNYSSELNVNALELDDSALYLCASSGTRYNEQFFGPGTRLTVL.

The chain has TRBV28 and TRBJ2-7; 10 nucleotides agree with TRBD2. CDR3 length equals 15 residues. After removal of 7 bases from V and 1 base from J, the junction contained 7 bases not matched to a gene. Germline values: CDR1 MDHEN, CDR2 SYDVKM. CDR3 region: CASNPASGRSYEQYF. The CDR3 DNA follows: TGTGCCAGCAATCCGGCTAGCGGGAGATCCTACGAGCAGTACTTC.

This clone was detected only once. The chain joins TRBV27 to TRBJ2-7; D is perhaps TRBD1 (6 bases). Germline loops: CDR1 MNHEY, CDR2 SMNVEV (reference sequence). The CDR3 loop spans 15 amino acids. V lost 0 bases, J lost 3 bases, and 12 bases lay in between. Here the CDR3 reads CASSLSAGVVYEQYF. In DNA, the CDR3 is TGTGCCAGCAGTTTATCGGCAGGGGTTGTCTACGAGCAGTACTTC.

This clone was counted many times. V and J are TRBV2 and TRBJ2-3, with D perhaps matching TRBD2 (5 bases). V gave up 5 bases and J gave up 10 bases, with 10 bases separating them. From germline, CDR1 is SNHLY and CDR2 FYNNEI. The CDR3 runs 11 residues. The CDR3 DNA sequence: TGTGCCAGCAGTCAACTAGGCCCGCAGTATTTT. Translation gives CASSQLGPQYF.

This clone has only a few counts. The V and J genes are TRBV9 and TRBJ2-1; 8 positions match TRBD2. Germline V gene lookup returns CDR1 SGDLS and CDR2 YYNGEE. Losses at the gene ends were 0 bases for V and 7 bases for J; bases not matched to a gene: 12. The CDR3 contains 17 residues. The CDR3 nucleotides read TGTGCCAGCAGCGTAGTGGCGGCCAGCGGGGGCAGGAATGAGCAGTTCTTC. Amino acid sequence: CASSVVAASGGRNEQFF.

The J gene is TRBJ2-7, the V gene TRBV28; unclear D gene. This CDR3 contains 13 residues. Germline V gene lookup returns CDR1 MDHEN and CDR2 SYDVKM. V was cut by 2 bases and J by 2 bases, with 7 bases left in between. The CDR3 nucleotides are TGTGCCAGCAGTTTAGGCAGTCCCTACGAGCAGTACTTC. Translation: CASSLGSPYEQYF.

The chain combines TRBV11-2 with TRBJ2-1; D not certain. Trimming shortened V by 3 bases and J by 6 bases, and 9 bases separated the two germline ends. The CDR3 length is 13 residues. Germline lookup yields CDR1 SGHAT and CDR2 FQNNGV. CDR3 DNA sequence: TGTGCCAGCAGCTTTCTATCCCTCAATGAGCAGTTCTTC. Protein product: CASSFLSLNEQFF.